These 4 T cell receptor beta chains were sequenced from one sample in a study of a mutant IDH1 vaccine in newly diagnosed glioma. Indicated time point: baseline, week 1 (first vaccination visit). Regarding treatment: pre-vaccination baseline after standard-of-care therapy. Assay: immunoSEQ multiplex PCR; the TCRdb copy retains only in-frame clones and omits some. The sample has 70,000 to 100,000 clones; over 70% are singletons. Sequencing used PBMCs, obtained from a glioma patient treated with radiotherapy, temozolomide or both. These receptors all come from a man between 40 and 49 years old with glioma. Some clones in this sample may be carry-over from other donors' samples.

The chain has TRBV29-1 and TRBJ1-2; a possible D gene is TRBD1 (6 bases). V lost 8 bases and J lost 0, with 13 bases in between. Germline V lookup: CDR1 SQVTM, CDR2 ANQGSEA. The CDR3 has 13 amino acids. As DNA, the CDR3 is TGCAGCACCGGACAGATAGCTAACTATGGCTACACCTTC. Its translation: CSTGQIANYGYTF.

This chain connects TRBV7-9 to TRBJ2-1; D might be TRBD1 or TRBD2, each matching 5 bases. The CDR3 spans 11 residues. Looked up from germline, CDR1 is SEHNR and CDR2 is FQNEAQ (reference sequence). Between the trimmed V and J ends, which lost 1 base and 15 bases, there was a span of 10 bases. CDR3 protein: CASSLVGDPFF. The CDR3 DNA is TGTGCCAGCAGCTTAGTCGGGGACCCGTTCTTC.

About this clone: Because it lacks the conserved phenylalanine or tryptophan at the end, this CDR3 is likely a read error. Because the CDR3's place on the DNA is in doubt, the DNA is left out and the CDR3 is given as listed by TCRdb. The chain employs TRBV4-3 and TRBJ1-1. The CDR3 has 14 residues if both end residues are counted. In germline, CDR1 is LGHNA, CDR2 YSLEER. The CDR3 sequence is CASSQAHYLKRSFL.

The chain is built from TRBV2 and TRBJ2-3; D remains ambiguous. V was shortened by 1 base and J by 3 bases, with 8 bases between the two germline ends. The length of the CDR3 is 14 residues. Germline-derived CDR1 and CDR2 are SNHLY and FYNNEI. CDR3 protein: CASSEGTETDTQYF. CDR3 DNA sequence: TGTGCCAGCAGTGAAGGAACAGAAACAGATACGCAGTATTTT.